Presented here are 7 T cell receptor beta chains from one specimen sequenced in a study of T cell responses to AZD1222 COVID-19 vaccine (dated by TCRdb to the early 2020s). Library prep was done by the immunoSEQ multiplex PCR assay. TCRdb took over this immuneACCESS table, retaining in-frame rearrangements with V and J assigned. Such tables are incomplete; in checked studies, under half of the missing clones stem from an unresolved V gene, and the remainder is unexplained. For this sample there are over 100,000 clones; approximately 87% appear just once. 4% to 5.5% of the sample is taken by the ten largest. This specimen's time point label, interpreted: about 28 days (+/-7) after the second vaccine dose. The input for sequencing was peripheral blood, taken 28 days after the second AZD1222 dose. These receptors were obtained from an adult who received the AZD1222 COVID-19 vaccine.

The J gene is TRBJ2-1, the V gene TRBV18, with 9 positions matching TRBD2. The germline CDR1 and CDR2 sequences are KGHSH and LQKENI. The CDR3 totals 15 residues. The V and J ends lost 2 bases and 6 bases, in that order; junction bases with no gene match: 5. The CDR3 DNA reads as TGTGCCAGCTCACCAGGCGGGGGGGCATCCAATGAGCAGTTCTTC. Amino acid sequence: CASSPGGGASNEQFF.

The chain carries TRBV24-1 and TRBJ2-1, with 9 nucleotides matching TRBD2. The CDR3 is 16 amino acids. J gave up 5 bases and V 6 bases, and 10 bases lay outside the gene matches. The V gene's germline CDR1 is KGHDR and CDR2 SFDVKD. The CDR3 region is CATSSPSSGDHNEQFF. As DNA, the CDR3 is TGTGCCACCAGTAGCCCTTCTAGCGGGGACCACAATGAGCAGTTCTTC.

The V call is TRBV27, the J call TRBJ1-1; D possibly corresponds to TRBD1 (5 bases). The CDR3 spans 14 residues. V was pared by 1 base and J by 4 bases, with 10 bases between. CDR1 is MNHEY and CDR2 is SMNVEV in the germline V gene (reference sequence). The CDR3 coding sequence is TGTGCCAGCAGTTTATATCAGGGAGTCACTGAAGCTTTCTTT. Amino acids: CASSLYQGVTEAFF.

This rearrangement joins TRBV5-1 to TRBJ1-6; D is unresolved. The CDR3 length is 16 residues. CDR1 is SGHRS and CDR2 is YFSETQ in the germline V gene. The ends were cut back, 5 bases at V and 1 base at J, with 13 bases in the middle. The CDR3 loop is CASRTAAHSYNSPLHF. CDR3 bases: TGCGCCAGCAGGACGGCGGCCCATTCCTATAATTCACCCCTCCACTTT.

The chain combines TRBV30 with TRBJ1-5; 8 nucleotides align to TRBD1. Germline trimming cut 2 bases from V and 3 bases from J; bases unmatched to any gene: 3. Per the germline V gene, CDR1 is GTSNPN and CDR2 is SVGIG (reference sequence). The length of the CDR3 is 14 residues. DNA of the CDR3: TGTGCCTGGAGTCCGGGACAGGTCAATCAGCCCCAGCATTTT. Its translation is CAWSPGQVNQPQHF.

The chain carries TRBV7-2 and TRBJ2-2; 12 bases are shared with TRBD2. The V segment lost 2 bases and the J segment 4 bases; nucleotides outside the gene matches: 8. CDR1 is SGHTA, CDR2 FQGNSA, per germline. This CDR3 has 18 residues. The chain's CDR3 is CASSLLEGLAGTTGELFF. The CDR3 region has the DNA TGTGCCAGCAGCTTACTGGAGGGACTAGCGGGTACCACCGGGGAGCTGTTTTTT.

The chain recombines TRBV6-5 with TRBJ1-1; D remains ambiguous. The germline V gene encodes CDR1 MNHEY and CDR2 SVGAGI. Trimming stripped 6 bases from V and 1 base from J, with 15 bases between. The CDR3 runs to 15 residues. Here the CDR3 reads CASRITAVPNTEAFF. DNA for the CDR3: TGTGCCAGCAGAATCACAGCAGTGCCGAACACTGAAGCTTTCTTT.